One and the same sample provided the 23 T cell receptor beta chains below, sequenced in a study of blood T cell repertoires in COVID-19. Sequencing used immunoSEQ multiplex PCR; TCRdb keeps in-frame clones, though not all of them. The sample has a few hundred thousand clones, about 90% seen once. Sequencing was performed on PBMCs or T cells enriched from blood (not recorded which). The receptor source for this set is a man aged 40-50 years in a cohort exposed to, infected with or recovered from COVID-19 (not recorded which).

V gene TRBV15 combines with J gene TRBJ2-1; 10 bases are a match to TRBD2. CDR3 length: 16 residues. The V segment lost 2 bases and the J segment 7 bases; nucleotides outside the gene matches: 8. The V gene's germline CDR1 is LNHNV and CDR2 YYDKDF (reference sequence). Here the CDR3 reads CATSRPWTSGANEQFF. CDR3 DNA sequence: TGTGCCACCAGCAGACCCTGGACTAGCGGCGCGAATGAGCAGTTCTTC.

This clone was recorded only once. This sequence joins TRBV25-1 and TRBJ1-1; D is possibly TRBD1 (5 bases). V lost 3 bases to trimming and J lost 6 bases, with 11 bases between them. The length of the CDR3 is 13 residues. Germline V gene data show CDR1 as MGHDK and CDR2 as SYGVNS. CDR3 in DNA: TGTGCCAGCAGTGATCCATTACAGGCTGAAGCTTTCTTT. As protein: CASSDPLQAEAFF.

The chain combines TRBV7-9 with TRBJ1-4; D gene uncertain. CDR1 and CDR2 (germline): SEHNR, FQNEAQ (reference sequence). The CDR3 consists of 14 residues. Trimming removed 2 bases at V and 8 bases at J, with 12 bases between. The CDR3 DNA follows: TGTGCCAGCAGCTTATTGTCAGGTCAAGAAAAACTGTTTTTT. It specifies CASSLLSGQEKLFF.

This chain connects TRBV19 to TRBJ1-5, with no clear D. The length of the CDR3 is 13 residues. Trimming cost V 8 bases and J 0 bases, with 8 bases left between them. CDR1 is LNHDA and CDR2 is SQIVND in the germline V gene (reference sequence). CDR3 nucleotide sequence: TGTGCCAGTTCGGACTATAGCAATCAGCCCCAGCATTTT. Translated: CASSDYSNQPQHF.

CDR3 region: CAWSVARGHGYTF. The CDR3 nucleotides are TGTGCCTGGAGTGTTGCCAGGGGGCATGGCTACACCTTC. The V and J genes are TRBV30 and TRBJ1-2, with 8 bases lining up with TRBD1. This CDR3 is built from 13 residues. Germline V gene data show CDR1 as GTSNPN and CDR2 as SVGIG (reference sequence). After removal of 0 bases from V and 6 bases from J, the junction contained 3 bases not matched to a gene.

The chain employs TRBV2 and TRBJ1-6, with D tentatively TRBD1 (5 bases). The CDR3 loop spans 15 amino acids. From germline, CDR1 is SNHLY and CDR2 FYNNEI. V was trimmed by 4 bases and J by 5 bases, leaving 12 bases between them. CDR3 DNA sequence: TGTGCCAGCAGTGTGGGGACTTCTGATAATTCACCCCTCCACTTT. The encoded protein is CASSVGTSDNSPLHF.

The rearrangement joins TRBV9 to TRBJ2-1, with 9 bases identical to TRBD1. The junction had 9 bases not matched to a gene; V was cut back by 8 bases and J by 6 bases. This CDR3 has 14 residues. Germline V lookup: CDR1 SGDLS, CDR2 YYNGEE. The CDR3 DNA is TGTGCCAGTGGGACAGGGAATTCATTCAATGAGCAGTTCTTC. This sequence encodes CASGTGNSFNEQFF.

The chain has TRBV4-1 and TRBJ2-7; TRBD1 matches at 7 bases. V trimming: 0 bases; J trimming: 3 bases; junction bases outside the gene matches: 14. The CDR3 is 18 amino acids. Germline assignment: CDR1 MGHRA and CDR2 YSYEKL. The CDR3: CASSQDWGVGTVLYEQYF. CDR3 bases: TGCGCCAGCAGCCAAGATTGGGGAGTCGGGACAGTGCTCTACGAGCAGTACTTC.

The rearrangement joins TRBV5-5 to TRBJ2-2, with D tentatively TRBD1 (5 bases). CDR1 SGHKS and CDR2 YYEKEE come from the germline V gene (reference sequence). The V end was cut by 4 bases, the J end by 1 base, with 11 bases between. CDR3 length equals 15 residues. CDR3 region: CASSTQQGNTGELFF. As DNA, the CDR3 is TGTGCCAGCAGCACCCAGCAGGGGAACACCGGGGAGCTGTTTTTT.

This rearrangement joins TRBV5-1 to TRBJ1-2, with 7 bases lining up with TRBD1. The ends lost 4 bases at V and 3 bases at J; junction bases unmatched: 6. CDR1 is SGHRS and CDR2 is YFSETQ in the germline V gene. CDR3 length: 14 amino acids. The DNA of the CDR3 is TGCGCCAGCAGCCCGTCGGGGACAGACTATGGCTACACCTTC. This gives the protein CASSPSGTDYGYTF.

This chain links TRBV15 with TRBJ1-1; D perhaps matches TRBD1 (5 bases). Trimming removed 3 bases from V and 5 bases from J, with 10 bases in between. Germline V CDR1 and CDR2: LNHNV, YYDKDF (reference sequence). The CDR3 runs 13 residues. The CDR3 reads CATSRYQGTEAFF. CDR3 DNA: TGTGCCACCAGCAGGTATCAGGGAACTGAAGCTTTCTTT.

The chain recombines TRBV7-9 with TRBJ2-2; the match to TRBD2 covers 14 bases. Germline values: CDR1 SEHNR, CDR2 FQNEAQ (reference sequence). J lost 0 bases, V lost 5 bases, and 2 bases had no gene match. The CDR3 length is 17 residues. CDR3 residues: CASSPGLAGANTGELFF. The CDR3 coding sequence is TGTGCCAGCAGCCCGGGACTAGCGGGAGCGAACACCGGGGAGCTGTTTTTT.

The chain employs TRBV6-5 and TRBJ1-1, with a tentative D call TRBD1 (5 bases). V shed 5 bases and J shed 1 base, with 14 bases lying between them. The CDR3 loop spans 15 amino acids. Per the germline V gene, CDR1 is MNHEY and CDR2 is SVGAGI. As DNA, the CDR3 is TGTGCCAGCAGTAAACCCATTAGGGGGAACACTGAAGCTTTCTTT. Its protein is CASSKPIRGNTEAFF.

This chain connects TRBV28 to TRBJ2-7; 10 nucleotides line up with TRBD1. Germline assignment: CDR1 MDHEN and CDR2 SYDVKM. The junction had 12 bases not matched to a gene; V was cut back by 4 bases and J by 9 bases. CDR3 length: 15 amino acids. The CDR3 bases are TGTGCCAGCAGTTCCGACAGGGGGCGACGGGGTGTGCAGTACTTC. It codes for CASSSDRGRRGVQYF.

This clone was recorded a few times. The chain recombines TRBV5-1 with TRBJ1-1, with D possibly matching TRBD1 (6 bases). The V gene lost 4 bases and the J gene lost 4 bases, with 14 bases spanning the gap. This CDR3 is built from 14 residues. Germline V gene data show CDR1 as SGHRS and CDR2 as YFSETQ. CDR3 sequence reads: CASSTGGQITEAFF. The CDR3 DNA reads TGCGCCAGCAGCACCGGCGGACAGATCACTGAAGCTTTCTTT.

The chain joins TRBV7-2 to TRBJ2-1; 10 bases are a match to TRBD2. Germline assignment: CDR1 SGHTA and CDR2 FQGNSA. J gave up 8 bases and V 2 bases, and 6 bases lay outside the gene matches. CDR3 length: 15 amino acids. The CDR3 loop is CASSLSLAGEDEQFF. DNA for the CDR3: TGTGCCAGCAGCTTAAGCCTAGCGGGAGAGGATGAGCAGTTCTTC.

The rearrangement uses TRBV28 and TRBJ2-5; 10 bases are a match to TRBD2. Trimming cost V 3 bases and J 1 base; bases outside gene matches: 2. Germline V gene data show CDR1 as MDHEN and CDR2 as SYDVKM. This CDR3 comprises 15 residues. CDR3 amino acids: CASSFGLAVQETQYF. In nucleotides, the CDR3 is TGTGCCAGCAGTTTCGGACTAGCGGTCCAAGAGACCCAGTACTTC.

The chain combines TRBV6-1 with TRBJ1-5; TRBD1 aligns across 7 bases. The V gene's germline CDR1 is MNHNS and CDR2 SASEGT. J lost 7 bases, V lost 2 bases, and 8 bases had no gene match. CDR3 length: 15 amino acids. The DNA for the CDR3 is TGTGCCAGCAGTGAATCCGACGACAGGGCCCAGCCCCAGCATTTT. Protein: CASSESDDRAQPQHF.

The chain joins TRBV18 to TRBJ2-3; the match to TRBD2 covers 9 bases. After removal of 0 bases from V and 2 bases from J, the junction contained 3 bases not matched to a gene. Germline loops: CDR1 KGHSH, CDR2 LQKENI. This CDR3 spans 16 amino acids. The CDR3 sequence is CASSPPTSGLTDTQYF. The CDR3 DNA sequence: TGTGCCAGCTCACCACCGACTAGCGGCCTCACAGATACGCAGTATTTT.

The chain employs TRBV15 and TRBJ2-2; TRBD2 aligns across 12 bases. V was pared by 0 bases and J by 2 bases, with 4 bases of the junction left unmatched. The CDR3 has 18 amino acids. Germline-derived CDR1 and CDR2 are LNHNV and YYDKDF (reference sequence). Here the CDR3 reads CATSRDRLAGVNTGELFF. CDR3 DNA sequence: TGTGCCACCAGCAGAGACCGACTAGCGGGAGTAAACACCGGGGAGCTGTTTTTT.

This chain links TRBV9 with TRBJ2-1; 8 nucleotides agree with TRBD1. The CDR3 totals 17 residues. Unmatched junction bases numbered 10, after V lost 0 bases and J lost 5 bases. The germline gives CDR1 SGDLS, CDR2 YYNGEE. CDR3 sequence reads: CASSVVGAGQDHNEQFF. The CDR3 bases are TGTGCCAGCAGCGTAGTAGGGGCGGGACAGGATCACAATGAGCAGTTCTTC.

The chain joins TRBV5-1 to TRBJ2-3; 9 bases align to TRBD1. This CDR3 is 15 amino acids long. V trimming: 4 bases; J trimming: 4 bases; junction bases outside the gene matches: 7. Germline-derived CDR1 and CDR2 are SGHRS and YFSETQ. The CDR3 sequence is CASSTSGTGPDTQYF. The CDR3 DNA reads TGCGCCAGCAGCACATCCGGGACAGGGCCAGATACGCAGTATTTT.

The rearrangement uses TRBV29-1 and TRBJ2-2; D gene ambiguous. This CDR3 has 13 amino acids. Germline V gene sequence: CDR1 SQVTM, CDR2 ANQGSEA. With 7 bases removed from V and 1 base from J, the gap between germline ends came to 10 bases. For the CDR3, the DNA is TGCAGCGCCACCGAGGAGAACACCGGGGAGCTGTTTTTT. This encodes CSATEENTGELFF.